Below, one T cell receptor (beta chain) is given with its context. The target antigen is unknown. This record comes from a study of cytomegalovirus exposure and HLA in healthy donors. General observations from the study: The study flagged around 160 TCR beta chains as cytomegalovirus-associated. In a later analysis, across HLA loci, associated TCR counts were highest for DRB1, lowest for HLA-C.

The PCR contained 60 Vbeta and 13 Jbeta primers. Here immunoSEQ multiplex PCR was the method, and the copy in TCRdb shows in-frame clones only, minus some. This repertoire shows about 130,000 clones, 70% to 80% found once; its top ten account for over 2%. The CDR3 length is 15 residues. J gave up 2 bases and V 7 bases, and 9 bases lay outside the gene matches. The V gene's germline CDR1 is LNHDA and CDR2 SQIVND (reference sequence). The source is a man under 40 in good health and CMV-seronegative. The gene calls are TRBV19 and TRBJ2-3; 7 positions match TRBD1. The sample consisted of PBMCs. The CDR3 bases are TGTGCCAGTAATAAAAACAGGGGTGACACAGATACGCAGTATTTT. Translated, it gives CASNKNRGDTDTQYF. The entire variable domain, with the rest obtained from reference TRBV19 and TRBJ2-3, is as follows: DGGITQSPKYLFRKEGQNVTLSCEQNLNHDAMYWYRQDPGQGLRLIYYSQIVNDFQKGDIAEGYSVSREKKESFPLTVTSAQKNPTAFYLCASNKNRGDTDTQYFGPGTRLTVL.